The 12 T cell receptor beta chains below come from one sample, sequenced in a study of blood T cell repertoires in COVID-19. Clones were read by immunoSEQ multiplex PCR, and TCRdb kept only the in-frame ones, dropping some. The sample carries about 86,000 clones, over 80% recorded once. Sequencing used peripheral blood. Receptor source: a woman at least 80 years old with active or convalescent COVID-19.

This clone was seen a few times. The genes are TRBV9 and TRBJ1-6; 11 bases line up with TRBD1. Germline V gene lookup returns CDR1 SGDLS and CDR2 YYNGEE. The ends lost 4 bases at V and 7 bases at J; junction bases unmatched: 1. The CDR3 sequence is 14 residues long. The CDR3 coding sequence is TGTGCCAGCAGCTGGGACAGGGGGAATTCACCCCTCCACTTT. This sequence encodes CASSWDRGNSPLHF.

This chain connects TRBV5-1 to TRBJ2-7; 8 nucleotides align to TRBD1. V lost 6 bases and J lost 3; bases outside the gene matches: 11. The V gene's germline CDR1 is SGHRS and CDR2 YFSETQ. This CDR3 comprises 15 residues. The CDR3 protein is CASTKDRGRSYEQYF. CDR3 DNA: TGCGCCAGCACCAAAGACAGGGGACGGAGCTACGAGCAGTACTTC.

This clone has only a few counts. In the same sample, other DNA sequences code for this CDR3. The V and J genes are TRBV3-1 (or the pseudogene TRBV3-2) and TRBJ1-1, with D hard to call. V dropped 1 base and J dropped 4 bases, with 7 bases sitting between them. The CDR3 length is 13 residues. Germline values: CDR1 LGHDT, CDR2 YNNKEL (reference sequence). CDR3 sequence: CASSQGRGTEAFF. CDR3 sequence (DNA): TGTGCCAGCAGCCAAGGTCGGGGCACTGAAGCTTTCTTT.

The rearrangement joins TRBV3-1 (or the pseudogene TRBV3-2) to TRBJ2-4, with 10 bases lining up with TRBD2. This CDR3 has 16 amino acids. Germline CDR1 is LGHDT and CDR2 is YNNKEL (reference sequence). Trimming took 4 bases from V and 7 from J; bases not matched to a gene: 10. The CDR3 loop reads CASSPQREGRGNIQYF. For the CDR3, the DNA is TGTGCCAGCAGCCCCCAGCGGGAGGGCCGAGGGAACATTCAGTACTTC.

The genes are TRBV6-5 and TRBJ2-5; 11 bases match TRBD1. V shed 2 bases, J shed 5 bases, and the junction held 7 bases outside the gene matches. The CDR3 is 16 residues long. CDR1 and CDR2 from the germline V gene are MNHEY and SVGAGI. This CDR3 is CASSYTRTGGGETQYF. The CDR3 DNA reads as TGTGCCAGCAGTTACACGAGGACAGGGGGCGGTGAGACCCAGTACTTC.

A single count supports this clone. The chain joins TRBV5-1 to TRBJ1-3, with a weak D call TRBD1 (5 bases). Trimming left V 0 bases short and J 4 bases short, with 8 bases between. Germline-derived CDR1 and CDR2 are SGHRS and YFSETQ. CDR3 size: 14 residues. This CDR3 is CASSLGQRGNTIYF. The DNA of the CDR3 is TGCGCCAGCAGCTTGGGACAGCGAGGAAACACCATATATTTT.

This clone showed up just a few times. The V gene is TRBV9, the J gene TRBJ2-5, with 9 bases identical to TRBD1. Germline V gene lookup returns CDR1 SGDLS and CDR2 YYNGEE. V lost 0 bases, J lost 7 bases, and 10 bases stayed unmatched. The CDR3 has 16 residues. CDR3 DNA sequence: TGTGCCAGCAGCGTAGACGGGACAGGGATAATCGGGACCCAGTACTTC. Its translation is CASSVDGTGIIGTQYF.

This sequence joins TRBV28 and TRBJ1-5; 12 bases map to TRBD1. V shed 4 bases and J 11 bases; nucleotides not matched to a gene: 12. Germline V gives CDR1 MDHEN, CDR2 SYDVKM. The CDR3 has 16 amino acids. The CDR3 spells CASSSRGTGGLRSQHF. DNA of the CDR3: TGTGCCAGCAGTTCCCGTGGGACAGGGGGCTTAAGGTCCCAGCATTTT.

The rearrangement links TRBV28 to TRBJ1-1; D remains ambiguous. Trimming shortened V by 5 bases and J by 4 bases, and 17 bases separated the two germline ends. Looked up from germline, CDR1 is MDHEN and CDR2 is SYDVKM. The CDR3 is 15 amino acids. The CDR3 here is CASSLPGRAGTEAFF. The DNA for the CDR3 is TGTGCCAGCAGTCTACCTGGGAGGGCGGGCACTGAAGCTTTCTTT.

The V and J genes are TRBV29-1 and TRBJ1-2, with a possible D match to TRBD1 (6 bases). Germline V CDR1 and CDR2: SQVTM, ANQGSEA. This CDR3 is 11 amino acids long. Trimming took off 3 bases at V and 6 bases at J, with 8 bases between the two ends. Here the CDR3 reads CSVEGADGYTF. DNA for the CDR3: TGCAGCGTTGAGGGGGCGGATGGCTACACCTTC.

The rearrangement joins TRBV7-2 to TRBJ2-5; 10 positions agree with TRBD2. CDR1 and CDR2 (germline): SGHTA, FQGNSA. With V trimmed by 2 bases and J by 5 bases, 5 bases remained unmatched. CDR3 length: 15 residues. CDR3 nucleotides: TGTGCCAGCAGCTTACAAGCGGGGGGGCGGGAGACCCAGTACTTC. Residues: CASSLQAGGRETQYF.

Notes on this clone: The identical CDR3 is also encoded by other nucleotide sequences in the sample. J is TRBJ2-7 and V is TRBV20-1; TRBD2 is a possible D gene (6 bases). CDR1 is DFQATT, CDR2 SNEGSKA, per germline (reference sequence). Trimming removed 6 bases from V and 2 bases from J, with 8 bases in between. This CDR3 has 11 residues. The CDR3 region has the DNA TGCAGTGCCAGGACTACCTACGAGCAGTACTTC. Its protein product is CSARTTYEQYF.